This T cell receptor (beta chain) was documented in a study of blood T cell repertoires in COVID-19. Original analysis: Quantification of nucleated cells was approximated via reference gene primer amplification. The table came from immunoSEQ multiplex PCR; TCRdb's copy has only in-frame clones and leaves some out. That table gives V, J and clone size, and the DNA gave D and trimming. The sample gives 250,000 or so clones, 83% of which show up once; less than 6.5% is in the top ten. The V gene's germline CDR1 is SGHNT and CDR2 YYREEE (reference sequence). This CDR3 comprises 14 residues. V was pared by 5 bases and J by 3 bases, with 6 bases of the junction left unmatched.

The receptor was derived from a human donor in a cohort sampled during active COVID-19. V gene TRBV5-4 combines with J gene TRBJ1-2; 8 positions agree with TRBD1. The material sequenced was peripheral blood. The CDR3 region is CASSLQGVDYGYTF. Written as DNA, the CDR3 is TGTGCCAGCAGTTTACAGGGGGTAGACTATGGCTACACCTTC. Supplemented by reference TRBV5-4 and TRBJ1-2, the full variable domain reads ETGVTQSPTHLIKTRGQQVTLRCSSQSGHNTVSWYQQALGQGPQFIFQYYREEENGRGNFPPRFSGLQFPNYSSELNVNALELDDSALYLCASSLQGVDYGYTFGSGTRLTVV.